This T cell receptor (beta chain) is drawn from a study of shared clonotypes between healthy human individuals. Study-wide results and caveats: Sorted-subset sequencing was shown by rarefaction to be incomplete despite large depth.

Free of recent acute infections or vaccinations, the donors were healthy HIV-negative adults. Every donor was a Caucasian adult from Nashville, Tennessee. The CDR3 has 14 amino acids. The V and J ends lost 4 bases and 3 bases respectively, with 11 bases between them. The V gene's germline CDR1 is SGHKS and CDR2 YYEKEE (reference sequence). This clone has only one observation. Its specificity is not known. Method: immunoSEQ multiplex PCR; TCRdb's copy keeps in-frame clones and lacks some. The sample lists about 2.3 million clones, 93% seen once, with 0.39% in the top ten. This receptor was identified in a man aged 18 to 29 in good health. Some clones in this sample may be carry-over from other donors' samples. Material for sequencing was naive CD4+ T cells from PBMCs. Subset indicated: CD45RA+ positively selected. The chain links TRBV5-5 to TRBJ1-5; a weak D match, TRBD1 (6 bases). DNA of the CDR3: TGTGCCAGCAGCCTTAGACAGGACAATCAGCCCCAGCATTTT. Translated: CASSLRQDNQPQHF.